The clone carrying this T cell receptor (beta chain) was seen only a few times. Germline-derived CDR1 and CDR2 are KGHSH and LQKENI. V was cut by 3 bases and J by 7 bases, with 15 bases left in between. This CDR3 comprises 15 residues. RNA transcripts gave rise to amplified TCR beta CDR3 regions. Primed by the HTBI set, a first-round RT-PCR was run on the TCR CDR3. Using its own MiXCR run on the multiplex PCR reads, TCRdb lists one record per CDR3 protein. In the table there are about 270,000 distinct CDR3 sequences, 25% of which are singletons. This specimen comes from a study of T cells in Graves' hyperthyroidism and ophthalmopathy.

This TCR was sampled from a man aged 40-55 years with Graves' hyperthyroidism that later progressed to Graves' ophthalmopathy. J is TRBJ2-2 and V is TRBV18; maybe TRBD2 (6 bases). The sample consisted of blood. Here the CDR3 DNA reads TGTGCCAGCTCACCCCTGGAGGGGAAGATCGGGGAGCTGTTTTTT. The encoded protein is CASSPLEGKIGELFF.